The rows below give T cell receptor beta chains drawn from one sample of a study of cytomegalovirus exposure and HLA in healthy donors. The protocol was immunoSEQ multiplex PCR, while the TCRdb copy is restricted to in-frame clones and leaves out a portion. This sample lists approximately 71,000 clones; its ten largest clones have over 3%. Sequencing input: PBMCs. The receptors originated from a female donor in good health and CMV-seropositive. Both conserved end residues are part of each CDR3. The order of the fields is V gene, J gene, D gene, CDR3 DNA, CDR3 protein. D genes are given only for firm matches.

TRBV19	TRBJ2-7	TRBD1	TGTGCCAGTAGCAGGGGGCGCTTAAGTGGCGAGCAGTACTTC	CASSRGRLSGEQYF
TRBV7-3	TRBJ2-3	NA	TGTGCCAGCAGCTTAAACCCGGGCACAGATACGCAGTATTTT	CASSLNPGTDTQYF
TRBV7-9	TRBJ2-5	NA	TGTGCCAGCAGCTTACCTCAAGAGACCCAGTACTTC	CASSLPQETQYF
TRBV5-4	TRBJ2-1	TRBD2	TGTGCCAGCAGCTCCAGGGGAGTTGCGGGAGGAACGAGGAATGAGCAGTTCTTC	CASSSRGVAGGTRNEQFF
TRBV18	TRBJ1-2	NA	TGTGCCAGCTCACCAACTCGACAGGCGGACTATGGCTACACCTTC	CASSPTRQADYGYTF
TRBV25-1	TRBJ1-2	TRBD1	TGTGCCAGCAGTGAATTAGGGACAGGGGACTATGGCTACACCTTC	CASSELGTGDYGYTF
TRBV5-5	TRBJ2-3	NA	TGTGCCCGCGAGGTAGATACGCAGTATTTT	CAREVDTQYF
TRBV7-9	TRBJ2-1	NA	TGTGCCAGCAGCCCAGGACAGCATGAGCAGTTCTTC	CASSPGQHEQFF
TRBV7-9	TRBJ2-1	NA	TGTGCCAGCAGCGAGGAGAGGTTAACCTACAATGAGCAGTTCTTC	CASSEERLTYNEQFF
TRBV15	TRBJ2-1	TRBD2	TGTGCCACCAGCAGGGGACTAGCTCAGGTTGAGCAGTTCTTC	CATSRGLAQVEQFF
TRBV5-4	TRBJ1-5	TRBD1	TGTGCCAGCAGCCCCGGCTCAATCGACAGGGCGGTTAGCAATCAGCCCCAGCATTTT	CASSPGSIDRAVSNQPQHF
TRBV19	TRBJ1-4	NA	TGTGCCAGTATCGGGCGGGGTGCAACTAATGAAAAACTGTTTTTT	CASIGRGATNEKLFF
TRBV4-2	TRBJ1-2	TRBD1	TGTGCCAGCAGCCAAGCGACAGGGGCAGGAGGCTACACCTTC	CASSQATGAGGYTF
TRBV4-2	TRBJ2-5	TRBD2	TGTGCCAGCAGCCCGGGGGGACGGGGTAGGGAAGGAGAGACCCAGTACTTC	CASSPGGRGREGETQYF
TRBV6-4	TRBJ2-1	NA	TGTGCCAGCAGTGACCCGGGACACTGGAACAATGAGCAGTTCTTC	CASSDPGHWNNEQFF
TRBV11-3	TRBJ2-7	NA	TGTGCCAGCAGCCTACCAAGACAGGCTCCGTCCGAGCAGTACTTC	CASSLPRQAPSEQYF
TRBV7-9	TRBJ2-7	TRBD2	TGTGCCAGCAGCGCTAGCGGGGGGGCCGTCCACGAGCAGTACTTC	CASSASGGAVHEQYF
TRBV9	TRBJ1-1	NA	TGTGCCAGCAGCGTAGGGCAGGGATACCAGAACACTGAAGCTTTCTTT	CASSVGQGYQNTEAFF
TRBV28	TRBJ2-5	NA	TGTGCCAGCAGCTCGGGGTGGGAGACCCAGTACTTC	CASSSGWETQYF
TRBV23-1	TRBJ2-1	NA	TGCGCCAGCAGTCATAGGGGATTACCTTACAATGAGCAGTTCTTC	CASSHRGLPYNEQFF
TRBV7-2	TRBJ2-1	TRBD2	TGTGCCAGCAGCCGTGGACTAGCGGGAGGTGAGCAGTTCTTC	CASSRGLAGGEQFF
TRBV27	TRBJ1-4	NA	TGTGCCAGCAGTCCGACACCCCGGACTAATGAAAAACTGTTTTTT	CASSPTPRTNEKLFF
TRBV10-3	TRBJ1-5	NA	TGTGCCATCAGTGATCAGGGGTCTAGATATAGCAATCAGCCCCAGCATTTT	CAISDQGSRYSNQPQHF
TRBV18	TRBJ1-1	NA	TGTGCCAGCTCACCTGCGGGGGTTGAAGCTTTCTTT	CASSPAGVEAFF
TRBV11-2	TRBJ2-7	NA	TGTGCCACCGGACTCCTGCCCCACGAGCAGTACTTC	CATGLLPHEQYF
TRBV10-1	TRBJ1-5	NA	TGCGCCAGCATAGCAGCGAGGGGCAATCAGCCCCAGCATTTT	CASIAARGNQPQHF
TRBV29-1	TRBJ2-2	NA	TGCAGCGTTGGTAAGGGGTGGACCGGGGAGCTGTTTTTT	CSVGKGWTGELFF
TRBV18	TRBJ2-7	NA	TGTGCCAGCTCACCAGTGGGACAAGGTTTCGAGCAGTACTTC	CASSPVGQGFEQYF
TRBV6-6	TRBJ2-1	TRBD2	TGTGCCAGCAGTAACCGACTAGCGCAGAGTTCGTTCTTC	CASSNRLAQSSFF
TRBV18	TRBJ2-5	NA	TGTGCCAGCTCACCTGGGCACCAAGAGACCCAGTACTTC	CASSPGHQETQYF
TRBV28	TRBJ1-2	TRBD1	TGTGCCAGCAGTTCCTTCGACAGGGTGGACTATGGCTACACCTTC	CASSSFDRVDYGYTF
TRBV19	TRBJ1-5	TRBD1	TGTGCCAGTAGTCTTAACAGGGGAAACAATCAGCCCCAGCATTTT	CASSLNRGNNQPQHF
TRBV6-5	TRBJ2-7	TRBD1	TGTGCCAGCAGCCTTTTTAGACAGGGAAAGTACGAGCAGTACTTC	CASSLFRQGKYEQYF
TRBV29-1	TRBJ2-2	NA	TGCAGCGTTGAGTTACGGGATACAGGGATCGTCACCGGGGAGCTGTTTTTT	CSVELRDTGIVTGELFF
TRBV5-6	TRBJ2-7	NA	TGTGCCAGCAGCTTGTTGGACAACTACGAGCAGTACTTC	CASSLLDNYEQYF
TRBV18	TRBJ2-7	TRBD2	TGTGCCAGCTCACCACGACTAGCGGGGGTTTCCTACGAGCAGTACTTC	CASSPRLAGVSYEQYF
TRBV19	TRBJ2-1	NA	TGTGCCACCGAGAAGGGGCAGGGTCATGAGCAGTTCTTC	CATEKGQGHEQFF
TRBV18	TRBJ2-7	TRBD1	TGTGCCAGCTCACCAACTCCGGGACAGGGCCCCTACGAGCAGTACTTC	CASSPTPGQGPYEQYF
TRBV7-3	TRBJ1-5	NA	TGTGCCAGCAGCCCTGGGAAGGGGCCCGGCAATCAGCCCCAGCATTTT	CASSPGKGPGNQPQHF
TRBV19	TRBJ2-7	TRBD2	TGTGCCAGTAGTCCCCTCGTCGGGACTAGGGGATCCTACGAGCAGTACTTC	CASSPLVGTRGSYEQYF
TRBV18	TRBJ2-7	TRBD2	TGTGCCAGCTCGCGACAGCGGGAGGGCCTTAACGAGCAGTACTTC	CASSRQREGLNEQYF
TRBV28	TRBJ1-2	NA	TGTGCCAGCAGTTTAGGGGGGGTTGGAAGTAACTATGGCTACACCTTC	CASSLGGVGSNYGYTF
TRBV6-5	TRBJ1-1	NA	NA	CASSYWGQGNTEDFF
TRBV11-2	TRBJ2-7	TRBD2	TGTGCCAGCAGCTTAACCCTAGCGGGGGGCTTGGCCTACGAGCAGTACTTC	CASSLTLAGGLAYEQYF
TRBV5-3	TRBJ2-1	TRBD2	TGTGCCAGAAGCTTGTTAGGCGGCGGGAGGGAAAACTACAATGAGCAGTTCTTC	CARSLLGGGRENYNEQFF
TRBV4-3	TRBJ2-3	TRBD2	TGCGCCAGCAGCCAAGATGCTAGCGGGGGTAACACAGATACGCAGTATTTT	CASSQDASGGNTDTQYF
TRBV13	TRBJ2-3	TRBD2	TGTGCCAGCAGCTTCGGGACTAGTGGGTCAGATACGCAGTATTTT	CASSFGTSGSDTQYF
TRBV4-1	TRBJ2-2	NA	TGCGCCAGCAGCCAACGGGCAGGGTTGAACACCGGGGAGCTGTTTTTT	CASSQRAGLNTGELFF
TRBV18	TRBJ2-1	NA	TGTGCCAGCTCACCCCTTTCCGGGAGTACGCATGAGCAGTTCTTC	CASSPLSGSTHEQFF
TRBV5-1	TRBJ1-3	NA	TGCGCCAGCAGCTTGGCGGCGGGGGGAAACACCATATATTTT	CASSLAAGGNTIYF
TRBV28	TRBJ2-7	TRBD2	TGTGCCAGCAGTTTGGCCGGGACTAGCGGCTTCGAGCAGTACTTC	CASSLAGTSGFEQYF
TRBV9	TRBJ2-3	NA	TGTGCCAGCAGCCCACTAGATACGCAGTATTTT	CASSPLDTQYF
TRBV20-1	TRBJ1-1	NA	TGCAGTGCTAGAGATAGCGGGGAAGCTTTCTTT	CSARDSGEAFF
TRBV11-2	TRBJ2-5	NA	TGTGCCAGCAGCCCCGGGTCTCAGAGGTACTTC	CASSPGSQRYF
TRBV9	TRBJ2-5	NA	TGTGCCAGCAGCTACACCCAGGGGCCCCAAGAGACCCAGTACTTC	CASSYTQGPQETQYF
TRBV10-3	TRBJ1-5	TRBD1	TGTGCCATCAGTGAGTCGAAGGGACAGGGGGATCAGCCCCAGCATTTT	CAISESKGQGDQPQHF